A single TCR beta chain is shown here with its context. This record comes from a study of shared clonotypes between healthy human individuals. Here immunoSEQ multiplex PCR was the method, and the copy in TCRdb shows in-frame clones only, minus some. Of around 2.3 million clones detected, about 94% appear once; the ten largest clones hold 0.1% to 0.15%. The CDR3 spans 15 residues. Germline loops: CDR1 MNHNS, CDR2 SASEGT. The ends were cut back, 6 bases at V and 6 bases at J, with 18 bases in the middle. Sequenced: naive CD4+ T cells sorted from blood. Subset noted: CD45RA+ positively selected. The sequence came from a man aged 18 to 35 in good health. The chain uses TRBV6-1 and TRBJ1-5; possible D gene TRBD1, 6 bases. CDR3 in amino acids: CASSPVGGVIQPQHF. In DNA, the CDR3 is TGTGCCAGCAGCCCGGTCGGGGGCGTTATTCAGCCCCAGCATTTT.